The source of this T cell receptor (beta chain) is a study of blood T cell repertoires in COVID-19. Study in general: T cells, B-cell-depleted T cells, or PBMCs supplied cDNA or gDNA.

This CDR3 region has 16 residues. Trimming took 0 bases from V and 2 from J; bases not matched to a gene: 5. Germline values: CDR1 SGHRS, CDR2 YFSETQ. In the authors' methods: Amplification from reference gene primers served as the basis for estimated nucleated cell counts. TCRdb's table, derived via immunoSEQ multiplex PCR, lists solely in-frame clones and lacks some. That table furnishes V, J and clone size, whereas the DNA furnished D and trimming. The data hold tens of thousands of clones, with over 70% observed a single time. The sequenced sample consisted of peripheral blood. This receptor was taken from a man aged 50 or older with active COVID-19. This sequence joins TRBV5-1 and TRBJ1-3; 7 bases are shared with TRBD1. CDR3 bases: TGCGCCAGCAGCTTGGGGACAGGTGACGCTGGAAACACCATATATTTT. Translation: CASSLGTGDAGNTIYF.